This T cell receptor (beta chain) was recorded in a study of Tregs in tolerant kidney transplant recipients. General study findings and limits: Biological reproducibility was not directly addressed, but technical replication error appeared minimal. Expanding Tregs on activated donor B cells appeared to best identify donor-specific TCRbeta clones.

The V gene's germline CDR1 is SGHNT and CDR2 YYREEE (reference sequence). Deletions cut 0 bases from V and 3 bases from J, with 16 bases between. The CDR3 totals 16 residues. CD4+CD25+CD127- Tregs, CD4+CD25- non-Tregs, CD4 and CD8 cells were sorted. Turning to this clone: What it binds is not known.

Profiling relied on immunoSEQ multiplex PCR, and the TCRdb table lists in-frame clones only, not all of them. The sample has roughly 70,000 clones, about four fifths seen once. The source of this sequence is a human donor in good health. The sample consisted of CD4+ T cells from blood. This chain uses TRBV5-4 with TRBJ2-7; either TRBD1 or TRBD2 may supply D (6 bases each). CDR3 residues: CASSLGGARTNYEQYF. The CDR3 DNA sequence: TGTGCCAGCAGCTTGGGGGGGGCCAGGACAAACTACGAGCAGTACTTC.